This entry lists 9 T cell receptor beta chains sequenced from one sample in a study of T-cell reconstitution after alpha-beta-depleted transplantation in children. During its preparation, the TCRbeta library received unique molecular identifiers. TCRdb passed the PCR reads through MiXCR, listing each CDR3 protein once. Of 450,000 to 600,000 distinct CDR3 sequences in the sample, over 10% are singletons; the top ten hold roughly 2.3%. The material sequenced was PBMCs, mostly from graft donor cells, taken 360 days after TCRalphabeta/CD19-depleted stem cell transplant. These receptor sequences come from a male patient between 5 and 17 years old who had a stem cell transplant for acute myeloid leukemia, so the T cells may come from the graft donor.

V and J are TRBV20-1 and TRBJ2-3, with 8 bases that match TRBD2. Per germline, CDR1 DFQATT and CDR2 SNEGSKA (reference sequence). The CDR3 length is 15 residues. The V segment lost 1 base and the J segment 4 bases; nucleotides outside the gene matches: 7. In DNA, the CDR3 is TGCAGTGCTAGAGGCTTGGGACTAGTAGCAGATACGCAGTATTTT. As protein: CSARGLGLVADTQYF.

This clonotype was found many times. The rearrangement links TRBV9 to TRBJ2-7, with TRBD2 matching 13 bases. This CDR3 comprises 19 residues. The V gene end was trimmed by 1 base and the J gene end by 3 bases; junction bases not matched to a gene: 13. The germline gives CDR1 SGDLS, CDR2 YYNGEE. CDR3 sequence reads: CASSVSGTSGTVGGYEQYF. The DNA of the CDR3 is TGTGCCAGCAGCGTATCGGGGACTAGCGGGACGGTTGGGGGCTACGAGCAGTACTTC. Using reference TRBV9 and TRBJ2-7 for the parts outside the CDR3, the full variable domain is DSGVTQTPKHLITATGQRVTLRCSPRSGDLSVYWYQQSLDQGLQFLIQYYNGEERAKGNILERFSAQQFPDLHSELNLSSLELGDSALYFCASSVSGTSGTVGGYEQYFGPGTRLTVT.

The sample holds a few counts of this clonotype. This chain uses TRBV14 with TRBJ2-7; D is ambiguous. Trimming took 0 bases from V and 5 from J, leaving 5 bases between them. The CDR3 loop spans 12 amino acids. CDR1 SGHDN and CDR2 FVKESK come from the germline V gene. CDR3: CASSQDWDEQYF. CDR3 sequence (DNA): TGTGCCAGCAGCCAAGATTGGGACGAGCAGTACTTC.

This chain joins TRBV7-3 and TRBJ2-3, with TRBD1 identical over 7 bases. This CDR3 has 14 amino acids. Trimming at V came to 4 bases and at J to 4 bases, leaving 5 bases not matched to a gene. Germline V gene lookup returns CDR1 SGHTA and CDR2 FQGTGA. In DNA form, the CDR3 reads TGTGCCAGCAGCTCAAACAGGGGTGCAGATACGCAGTATTTT. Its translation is CASSSNRGADTQYF.

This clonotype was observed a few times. The CDR3 spells CATRSPGAYGYTF. The CDR3 nucleotides are TGTGCCACCAGGTCGCCAGGGGCTTATGGCTACACCTTC. The chain has TRBV15 and TRBJ1-2; tentatively, D is TRBD1 (6 bases). The CDR3 spans 13 residues. The ends were cut back, 6 bases at V and 5 bases at J, with 13 bases in the middle. CDR1 is LNHNV, CDR2 YYDKDF, per germline (reference sequence).

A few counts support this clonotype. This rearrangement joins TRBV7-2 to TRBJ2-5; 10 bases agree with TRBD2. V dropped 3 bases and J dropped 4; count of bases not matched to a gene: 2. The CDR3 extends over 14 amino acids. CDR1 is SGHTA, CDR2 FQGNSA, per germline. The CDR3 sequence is CASSFIAGGETQYF. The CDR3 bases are TGTGCCAGCAGCTTTATAGCGGGAGGAGAGACCCAGTACTTC.

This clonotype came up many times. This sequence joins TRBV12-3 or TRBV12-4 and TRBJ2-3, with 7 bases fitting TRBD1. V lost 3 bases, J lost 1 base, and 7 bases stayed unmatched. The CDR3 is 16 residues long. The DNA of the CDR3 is TGTGCCAGCAGTTTCAGGCTGGGACAGCGCACAGATACGCAGTATTTT. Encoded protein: CASSFRLGQRTDTQYF.

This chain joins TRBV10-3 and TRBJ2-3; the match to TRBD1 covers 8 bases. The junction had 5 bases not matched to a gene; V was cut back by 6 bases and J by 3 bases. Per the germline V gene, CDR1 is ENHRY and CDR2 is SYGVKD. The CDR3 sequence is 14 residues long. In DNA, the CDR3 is TGTGCCATCAGCCGACAGGGGAGAACAGATACGCAGTATTTT. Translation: CAISRQGRTDTQYF.

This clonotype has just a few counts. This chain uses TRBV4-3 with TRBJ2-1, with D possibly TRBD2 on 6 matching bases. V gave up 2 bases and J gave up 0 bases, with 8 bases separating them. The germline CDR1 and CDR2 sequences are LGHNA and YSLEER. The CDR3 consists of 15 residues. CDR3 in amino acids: CASSQKTSSYNEQFF. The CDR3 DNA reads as TGCGCCAGCAGCCAAAAGACTAGCTCCTACAATGAGCAGTTCTTC.